A selection of T cell receptor beta chains follows, all from one sample in a study of cytomegalovirus exposure and HLA in healthy donors. The data were produced by immunoSEQ multiplex PCR, yet TCRdb's version contains in-frame clones alone and is incomplete. The data show 100,000 to 150,000 clones, 76% seen once. The material sequenced was PBMCs. These receptors originate from a man in his forties or fifties in good health and CMV-seronegative. Each CDR3 is given with its conserved first and last residue. D genes are given only for firm matches. Clone size is not always given. Where it is, it says once, few, many or a class for expanded clones.

d_call | clone_size | cdr3_length | j_call | v_call | cdr3_nt | cdr3_aa
TRBD1 | - | 14 | TRBJ2-1 | TRBV4-1 | TGCGCCAGCAGCCAGGGACAGGTCTACAATGAGCAGTTCTTC | CASSQGQVYNEQFF
- | - | 15 | TRBJ2-1 | TRBV5-1 | TGCGCCAGCAGCCCCGGACCGGGCGGGTACAATGAGCAGTTCTTC | CASSPGPGGYNEQFF
- | few | 15 | TRBJ2-2 | TRBV6-1 | TGTGCCAGCAGTGTACAGGGCCTGGGGACCGGGGAGCTGTTTTTT | CASSVQGLGTGELFF
- | - | 12 | TRBJ2-5 | TRBV6-5 | TGTGCCAGCAGTGGGGGGAGGGAGACCCAGTACTTC | CASSGGRETQYF
- | - | 14 | TRBJ2-2 | TRBV7-2 | TGTGCCAGCAGCATAGAAGCGTTGGCCGGGGAGCTGTTTTTT | CASSIEALAGELFF
TRBD1 | - | 15 | TRBJ1-3 | TRBV28 | TGTGCCAGCAGTCTCGACAGGGGGCTTGGAAACACCATATATTTT | CASSLDRGLGNTIYF
TRBD1 | - | 18 | TRBJ1-3 | TRBV9 | TGTGCCAGCAGCGTCTTGCCAGATTACAGGGGGCTAGGAAACACCATATATTTT | CASSVLPDYRGLGNTIYF
TRBD1 | - | 15 | TRBJ1-1 | TRBV6-5 | TGTGCCAGCAGCCGCTCCGGGACAGGGAATACTGAAGCTTTCTTT | CASSRSGTGNTEAFF
- | - | 13 | TRBJ2-2 | TRBV11-2 | TGTGCCAGCAGCTTTACAGAAACCGGGGAGCTGTTTTTT | CASSFTETGELFF
- | - | 12 | TRBJ2-1 | TRBV6-5 | TGTGCCAGCAGCCAGACTCGGAATGAGCAGTTCTTC | CASSQTRNEQFF
TRBD1 | - | 17 | TRBJ2-1 | TRBV4-2 | TGTGCCAGCAGCCAAGAAACGACGGGACAGGTTATCAATGAGCAGTTCTTC | CASSQETTGQVINEQFF
- | once | 15 | TRBJ1-1 | TRBV4-2 | TGTGCCAGCAGCCAAGACGCGGCCGCGGTCACTGAAGCTTTCTTT | CASSQDAAAVTEAFF
- | - | 16 | TRBJ1-4 | TRBV5-1 | TGCGCCAGCAGCTCGCCGCAACCTGAGACTAGTGAAAAACTGTTTTTT | CASSSPQPETSEKLFF
- | - | 15 | TRBJ2-7 | TRBV28 | TGTGCCAGCAGTTTAGAAGGGCCGGACTCGTACGAGCAGTACTTC | CASSLEGPDSYEQYF
TRBD1 | - | 15 | TRBJ2-7 | TRBV5-4 | TGTGCCAGCAGCCCACAGACAGGGGGTGATTACGAGCAGTACTTC | CASSPQTGGDYEQYF
- | - | 15 | TRBJ2-2 | TRBV6-1 | TGTGCCAGCCGCCCAGTACAATCGAACACCGGGGAGCTGTTTTTT | CASRPVQSNTGELFF
- | - | 15 | TRBJ2-1 | TRBV5-1 | TGCGCCAGCAGCTTGGGCGCGGGGGCCCCCAATGAGCAGTTCTTC | CASSLGAGAPNEQFF
TRBD1 | - | 13 | TRBJ1-1 | TRBV28 | TGTGCCAGCAGTTTGGTCGGGACAGGGCAAGCTTTCTTT | CASSLVGTGQAFF
- | - | 15 | TRBJ2-7 | TRBV7-9 | TGTGCCAGCAGCTTGCCTGAGTACAGGGTCCACGAGCAGTACTTC | CASSLPEYRVHEQYF
- | - | 15 | TRBJ2-2 | TRBV30 | TGTGCCTGGAAGGGAGGAAGTGGCCGACCCGGGGAGCTGTTTTTT | CAWKGGSGRPGELFF